This TCR beta chain was profiled in a study of CXCR3-negative and CXCR3-positive naive CD8 T cells. Overall study results and limits: Researchers report that CXCR3-positive naive cells carry more hydrophobic TRB CDR3s than CXCR3-negative naive cells.

The CDR3 is 16 amino acids. Germline CDR1 reads SEHNR; CDR2 reads FQNEAQ (reference sequence). As regards this clonotype: The antigen is unknown.

The study made its TRB cDNA libraries by 5' RACE, adding UMI labels. TCRdb re-called the 5' RACE reads; one entry per CDR3 protein, DNA not given. Its table lists approximately 7,000 distinct CDR3 sequences. The chain links TRBV7-9 to TRBJ1-3; TCRdb designates TRBD1, a call that cannot be tested without DNA. Sequences were obtained from naive CXCR3+ CD8+ T cells from blood. Subset reported: CD45RO-CCR7+CD27+CD95- naive CD8+ T cells expressing CXCR3 (TNR3+). The receptor comes from a human donor in good health. Some clones in this sample may be carry-over from other donors' samples. CDR3 region: CASSTDRDEYGNTIYF.